What follows are 9 T cell receptor beta chains derived from one specimen sequenced in a study of blood T cells in healthy people across ages. The second PCR ran roughly 6 to 11 cycles with a sample-barcoded 5' primer and J-beta primers. TCRdb fed the 5' RACE reads into MiXCR, producing one record per CDR3 protein. This table holds around 900,000 distinct CDR3 sequences, 25% to 30% found once. Sequences were obtained from blood. The receptors were gathered from an elderly woman in good health.

As for this clonotype: This could be a read error, since a much larger clone is one nucleotide away. The chain combines TRBV30 with TRBJ2-5; 8 positions agree with TRBD2. Germline V CDR1 and CDR2: GTSNPN, SVGIG (reference sequence). This CDR3 contains 16 residues. V dropped 4 bases and J dropped 11; count of bases not matched to a gene: 21. The CDR3 protein is CAWTQNGGARFNEQYF. CDR3 DNA: TGTGCCTGGACCCAAAACGGGGGGGCCCGCTTCAATGAGCAGTACTTC.

A few counts support this clonotype. The chain recombines TRBV19 with TRBJ2-3, with D possibly being TRBD1 (5 bases). This CDR3 comprises 14 residues. Germline lookup yields CDR1 LNHDA and CDR2 SQIVND (reference sequence). Trimming cost V 6 bases and J 2 bases, with 12 bases left between them. CDR3 region: CASSADTYTDTQYF. The CDR3, as DNA: TGTGCCAGTAGCGCGGACACATACACAGATACGCAGTATTTT.

The J gene is TRBJ2-2, the V gene TRBV7-2, with 10 bases fitting TRBD2. V was clipped by 3 bases and J by 1 base; unmatched bases: 2. This CDR3 has 16 residues. Germline lookup yields CDR1 SGHTA and CDR2 FQGNSA. The CDR3 protein is CASSFPSGGNTGELFF. CDR3 nucleotide sequence: TGTGCCAGCAGCTTCCCTAGCGGGGGGAACACCGGGGAGCTGTTTTTT.

This clonotype was detected many times. This chain links TRBV7-2 with TRBJ2-3; 7 positions match TRBD2. V was clipped by 5 bases and J by 1 base; unmatched bases: 6. The length of the CDR3 is 15 residues. Germline CDR1 SGHTA, CDR2 FQGNSA. The CDR3 coding sequence is TGTGCCAGCAGCCCGGGGGGACCACGCACAGATACGCAGTATTTT. Translated, it gives CASSPGGPRTDTQYF. Using reference TRBV7-2 and TRBJ2-3 for the parts outside the CDR3, the full variable domain is GAGVSQSPSNKVTEKGKDVELRCDPISGHTALYWYRQSLGQGLEFLIYFQGNSAPDKSGLPSDRFSAERTGGSVSTLTIQRTQQEDSAVYLCASSPGGPRTDTQYFGPGTRLTVL.

This clonotype has ten or more counts. The chain uses TRBV6-5 and TRBJ2-1, with unresolved D. There are 13 residues in the CDR3. The V end lost 4 bases, the J end lost 5 bases, and 9 bases lay between the germline ends. Germline V gene sequence: CDR1 MNHEY, CDR2 SVGAGI. The CDR3 is CASSSLRNNEQFF. The CDR3 region has the DNA TGTGCCAGCAGTTCCCTACGTAACAATGAGCAGTTCTTC.

The chain is built from TRBV11-2 and TRBJ2-2; D uncertain. Germline V gene data show CDR1 as SGHAT and CDR2 as FQNNGV. V lost 1 base, J lost 6 bases, and 6 bases lay in between. The CDR3 loop spans 13 amino acids. The CDR3 DNA is TGTGCCAGCAGCTTAGTGGCCCCCGGGGAGCTGTTTTTT. As protein: CASSLVAPGELFF.

This clonotype showed up just a few times. The rearrangement links TRBV11-2 to TRBJ2-3; a weak D match, TRBD2 (7 bases). Trimming stripped 5 bases from V and 6 bases from J, with 21 bases between. The germline CDR1 and CDR2 sequences are SGHAT and FQNNGV. This CDR3 is built from 16 residues. CDR3 nucleotide sequence: TGTGCCAGCAGCCCTCGGGTGGCGGGGGCCGTGGATACGCAGTATTTT. Protein product: CASSPRVAGAVDTQYF.

This clonotype was recorded many times. The V gene is TRBV12-3 or TRBV12-4, the J gene TRBJ2-6; no clear D. The ends were cut back, 5 bases at V and 0 bases at J, with 5 bases in the middle. This CDR3 has 14 amino acids. CDR3 amino acids: CASSPVSGANVLTF. In DNA, the CDR3 is TGTGCCAGCAGTCCAGTCTCTGGGGCCAACGTCCTGACTTTC.

This clonotype was recorded a few times. The J gene is TRBJ2-3, the V gene TRBV25-1; D not resolved. Trimming stripped 1 base from V and 2 bases from J, with 10 bases between. CDR3 length: 15 amino acids. From germline, CDR1 is MGHDK and CDR2 SYGVNS. Written as DNA, the CDR3 is TGTGCCAGCAGTGAATTCCAAAGTTACACAGATACGCAGTATTTT. Translated: CASSEFQSYTDTQYF.